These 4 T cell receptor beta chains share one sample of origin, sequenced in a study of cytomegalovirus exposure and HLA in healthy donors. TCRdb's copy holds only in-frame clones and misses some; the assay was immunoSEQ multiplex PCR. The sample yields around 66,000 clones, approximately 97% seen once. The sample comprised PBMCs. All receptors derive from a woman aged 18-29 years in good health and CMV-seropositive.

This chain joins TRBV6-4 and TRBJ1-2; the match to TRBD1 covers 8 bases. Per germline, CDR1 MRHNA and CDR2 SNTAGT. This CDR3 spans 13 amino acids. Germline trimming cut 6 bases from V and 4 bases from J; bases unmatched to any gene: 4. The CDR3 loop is CASSPTGAYGYTF. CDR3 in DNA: TGTGCCAGCAGCCCGACAGGGGCCTATGGCTACACCTTC.

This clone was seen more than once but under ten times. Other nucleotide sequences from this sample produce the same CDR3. CDR3 sequence (DNA): TGTGCCAGCAGGGCGGAGGAGACCCAGTACTTC. Its translation is CASRAEETQYF. This rearrangement joins TRBV28 to TRBJ2-5, with no clear D. The germline V gene has CDR1 MDHEN and CDR2 SYDVKM. The CDR3 totals 11 residues. The ends were cut back, 6 bases at V and 5 bases at J, with 7 bases in the middle.

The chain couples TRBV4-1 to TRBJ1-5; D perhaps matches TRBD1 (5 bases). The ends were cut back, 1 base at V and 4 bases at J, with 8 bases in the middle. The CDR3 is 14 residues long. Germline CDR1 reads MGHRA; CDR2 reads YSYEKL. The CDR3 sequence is CASSQAPGNQPQHF. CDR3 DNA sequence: TGCGCCAGCAGCCAAGCGCCAGGGAATCAGCCCCAGCATTTT.

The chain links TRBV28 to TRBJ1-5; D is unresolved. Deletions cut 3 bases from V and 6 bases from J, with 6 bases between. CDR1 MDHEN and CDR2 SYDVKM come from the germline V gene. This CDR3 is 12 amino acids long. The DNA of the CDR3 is TGTGCCAGCAGTTTTTTGGCTCAGCCCCAGCATTTT. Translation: CASSFLAQPQHF.